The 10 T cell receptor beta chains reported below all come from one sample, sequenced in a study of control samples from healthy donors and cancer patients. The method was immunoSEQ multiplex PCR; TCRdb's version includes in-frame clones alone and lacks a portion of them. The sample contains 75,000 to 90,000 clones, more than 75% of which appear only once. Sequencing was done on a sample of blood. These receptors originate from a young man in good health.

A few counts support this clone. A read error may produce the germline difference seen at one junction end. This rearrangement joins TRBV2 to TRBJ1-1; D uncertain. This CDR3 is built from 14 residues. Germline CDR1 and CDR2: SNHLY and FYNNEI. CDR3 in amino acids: CASREGWGNTEAFF. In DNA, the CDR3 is TGTGCCAGCAGGGAAGGATGGGGTAACACTGAAGCTTTCTTT.

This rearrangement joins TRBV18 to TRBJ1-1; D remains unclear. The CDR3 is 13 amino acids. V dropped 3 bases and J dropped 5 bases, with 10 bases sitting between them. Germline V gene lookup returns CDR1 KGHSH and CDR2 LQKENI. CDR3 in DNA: TGTGCCAGCTCACCGGACGCCCTTACTGAAGCTTTCTTT. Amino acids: CASSPDALTEAFF.

CDR3 in amino acids: CASSPLTSGASTDTQYF. CDR3 in DNA: TGTGCCAGCAGCCCTCTGACTAGCGGGGCGAGCACAGATACGCAGTATTTT. The rearrangement uses TRBV14 and TRBJ2-3, with 11 bases aligning to TRBD2. CDR1 is SGHDN and CDR2 is FVKESK in the germline V gene. This CDR3 region has 17 residues. V lost 4 bases and J lost 0; bases outside the gene matches: 6.

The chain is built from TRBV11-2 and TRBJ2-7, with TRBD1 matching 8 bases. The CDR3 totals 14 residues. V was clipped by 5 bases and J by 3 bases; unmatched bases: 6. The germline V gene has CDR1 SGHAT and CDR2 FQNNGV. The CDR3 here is CASSLDRASYEQYV. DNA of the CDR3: TGTGCCAGCAGCCTGGACAGGGCCAGCTACGAGCAGTACGTC.

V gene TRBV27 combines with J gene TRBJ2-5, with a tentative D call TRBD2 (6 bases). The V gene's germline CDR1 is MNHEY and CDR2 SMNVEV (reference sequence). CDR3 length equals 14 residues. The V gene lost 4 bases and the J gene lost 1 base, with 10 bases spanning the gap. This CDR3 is CASSWNSGQETQYF. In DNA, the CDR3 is TGTGCCAGCAGTTGGAATAGCGGCCAAGAGACCCAGTACTTC.

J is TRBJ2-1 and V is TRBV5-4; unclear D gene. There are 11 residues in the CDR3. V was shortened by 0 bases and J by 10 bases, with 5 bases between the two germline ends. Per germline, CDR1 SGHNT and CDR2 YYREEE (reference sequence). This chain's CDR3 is CASSLAREQFF. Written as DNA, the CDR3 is TGTGCCAGCAGCTTGGCGAGAGAGCAGTTCTTC. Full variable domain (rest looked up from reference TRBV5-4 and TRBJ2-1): ETGVTQSPTHLIKTRGQQVTLRCSSQSGHNTVSWYQQALGQGPQFIFQYYREEENGRGNFPPRFSGLQFPNYSSELNVNALELDDSALYLCASSLAREQFFGPGTRLTVL.

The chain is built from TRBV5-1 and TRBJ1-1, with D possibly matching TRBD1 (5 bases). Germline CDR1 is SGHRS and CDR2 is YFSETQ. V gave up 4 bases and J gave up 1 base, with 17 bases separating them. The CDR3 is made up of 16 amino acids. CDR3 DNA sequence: TGCGCCAGCAGCCCTCGAGAGCAGGGAAAGAACACTGAAGCTTTCTTT. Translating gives CASSPREQGKNTEAFF. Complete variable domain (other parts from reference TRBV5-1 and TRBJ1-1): KAGVTQTPRYLIKTRGQQVTLSCSPISGHRSVSWYQQTPGQGLQFLFEYFSETQRNKGNFPGRFSGRQFSNSRSEMNVSTLELGDSALYLCASSPREQGKNTEAFFGQGTRLTVV.

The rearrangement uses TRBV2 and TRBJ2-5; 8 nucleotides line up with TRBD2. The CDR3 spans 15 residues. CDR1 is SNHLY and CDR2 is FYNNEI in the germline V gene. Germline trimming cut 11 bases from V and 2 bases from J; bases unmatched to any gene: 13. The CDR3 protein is CAGKPRTSTQETQYF. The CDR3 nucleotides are TGTGCCGGAAAACCCCGGACTAGCACACAAGAGACCCAGTACTTC. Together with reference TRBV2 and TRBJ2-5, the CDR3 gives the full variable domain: EPEVTQTPSHQVTQMGQEVILRCVPISNHLYFYWYRQILGQKVEFLVSFYNNEISEKSEIFDDQFSVERPDGSNFTLKIRSTKLEDSAMYFCAGKPRTSTQETQYFGPGTRLLVL.

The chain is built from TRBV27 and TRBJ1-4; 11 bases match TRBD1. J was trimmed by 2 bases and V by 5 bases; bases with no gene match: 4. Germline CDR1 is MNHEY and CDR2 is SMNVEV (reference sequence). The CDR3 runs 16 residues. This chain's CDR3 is CASSPGTGGTNEKLFF. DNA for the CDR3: TGTGCCAGCAGTCCTGGGACAGGGGGTACTAATGAAAAACTGTTTTTT.

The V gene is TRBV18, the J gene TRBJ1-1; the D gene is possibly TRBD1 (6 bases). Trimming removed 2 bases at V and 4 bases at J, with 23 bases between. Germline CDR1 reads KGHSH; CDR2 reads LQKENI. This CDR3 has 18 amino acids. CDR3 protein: CASSPNEQGAGGGTEAFF. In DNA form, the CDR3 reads TGTGCCAGCTCACCAAATGAGCAGGGAGCTGGAGGGGGCACTGAAGCTTTCTTT.